This TCR beta chain was obtained from a study of T cell repertoires in cytomegalovirus infection. Study-level background: CMV epitopes used comprised recently identified HLA-C-restricted ones and well-studied HLA-B-restricted ones. Notes on the study in general: Carriers of CMV plus the relevant HLA were identified by cumulative public TCR beta family frequency.

The CDR3 loop spans 14 amino acids. V shed 5 bases, J shed 7 bases, and the junction held 7 bases outside the gene matches. Germline CDR1 and CDR2: SGHVS and FQNEAQ. TCRdb redid the calling of the reads with MiXCR, one entry per CDR3 protein. In the table there are approximately 600,000 distinct CDR3 sequences, 40% of which are singletons. Turning to this clonotype: What it binds is unknown.

The rearrangement links TRBV7-8 to TRBJ1-5; 8 bases agree with TRBD1. The sequencing used cultured PBMCs, collected from culture after CMV antigen stimulation. The receptor's source is a human donor in good health (CMV status not recorded). Some clones in this sample may be carry-over from other donors' samples. CDR3: CASSGRTGIQPQHF. Written as DNA, the CDR3 is TGTGCCAGCAGCGGACGGACAGGGATCCAGCCCCAGCATTTT.